This entry lists 28 T cell receptor beta chains sequenced from one sample in a study of T cell responses to AZD1222 COVID-19 vaccine. Clones were read by immunoSEQ multiplex PCR, and TCRdb kept only the in-frame ones, dropping some. The table includes about 270,000 clones, 90% to 95% detected once. The sequences come from peripheral blood, collected 28 days after the second AZD1222 dose. Receptors were obtained from an adult who received the AZD1222 COVID-19 vaccine.

V and J are TRBV11-2 and TRBJ2-3; 13 nucleotides align to TRBD2. The trim removed 4 bases at V and 8 bases at J, leaving 12 bases unmatched. The CDR3 is 17 amino acids. From germline, CDR1 is SGHAT and CDR2 FQNNGV. In DNA, the CDR3 is TGTGCCAGCAGCTACGCTGCGACTAGCGGGAGGCACGTTACGCAGTATTTT. Its protein is CASSYAATSGRHVTQYF.

V and J are TRBV4-1 and TRBJ1-4, with D unresolved. V was shortened by 1 base and J by 0 bases, with 6 bases between the two germline ends. Germline-derived CDR1 and CDR2 are MGHRA and YSYEKL. This CDR3 is built from 15 residues. CDR3 DNA: TGCGCCAGCAGCCAAGCGGGGTCAACTAATGAAAAACTGTTTTTT. Its protein is CASSQAGSTNEKLFF.

The chain recombines TRBV5-1 with TRBJ1-1; the match to TRBD1 covers 9 bases. V shed 0 bases, J shed 0 bases, and the junction held 6 bases outside the gene matches. Germline V gene sequence: CDR1 SGHRS, CDR2 YFSETQ. The CDR3 runs 17 residues. The CDR3 region has the DNA TGCGCCAGCAGCTTGGCCATAGGACAGGGGATGAACACTGAAGCTTTCTTT. Translating gives CASSLAIGQGMNTEAFF.

A note on this clone: The same CDR3 is also encoded by other DNA sequences in this sample. The rearrangement uses TRBV2 and TRBJ1-4, with D possibly TRBD1 on 5 matching bases. The CDR3 length is 15 residues. Germline V gives CDR1 SNHLY, CDR2 FYNNEI. Trimming stripped 4 bases from V and 2 bases from J, with 11 bases between. CDR3 DNA: TGTGCCAGCAGTGTCCAGGGAGCGACTAATGAAAAACTGTTTTTT. This codes for CASSVQGATNEKLFF.

V gene TRBV5-1 combines with J gene TRBJ2-7; the D call may be TRBD1 or TRBD2 (7 bases each). Trimming shortened V by 5 bases and J by 5 bases, and 14 bases separated the two germline ends. This CDR3 is built from 13 residues. Germline loops: CDR1 SGHRS, CDR2 YFSETQ. The CDR3 loop reads CASRGGTVDEQYF. CDR3 nucleotide sequence: TGCGCCAGCAGGGGGGGGACAGTTGACGAGCAGTACTTC.

The chain joins TRBV7-9 to TRBJ1-6; unclear D gene. With 2 bases removed from V and 10 bases from J, the gap between germline ends came to 12 bases. This CDR3 spans 14 amino acids. Germline assignment: CDR1 SEHNR and CDR2 FQNEAQ (reference sequence). CDR3 protein: CASSLPRLGSPLHF. The CDR3 DNA sequence: TGTGCCAGCAGCTTACCTAGACTGGGATCACCCCTCCACTTT.

The V gene is TRBV5-1, the J gene TRBJ1-2, with 7 bases fitting TRBD1. CDR1 SGHRS and CDR2 YFSETQ come from the germline V gene. This CDR3 has 15 amino acids. V shed 0 bases and J 7 bases; nucleotides not matched to a gene: 9. In nucleotides, the CDR3 is TGCGCCAGCAGCTTGGGAGGGCAGGGGGAGTCTGGCTACACCTTC. This gives the protein CASSLGGQGESGYTF. The whole variable domain, filled in from reference TRBV5-1 and TRBJ1-2, reads KAGVTQTPRYLIKTRGQQVTLSCSPISGHRSVSWYQQTPGQGLQFLFEYFSETQRNKGNFPGRFSGRQFSNSRSEMNVSTLELGDSALYLCASSLGGQGESGYTFGSGTRLTVV.

The chain uses TRBV5-4 and TRBJ1-4; no reliable D call. Trimming removed 4 bases from V and 0 bases from J, with 13 bases in between. This CDR3 is built from 16 residues. CDR1 SGHNT and CDR2 YYREEE come from the germline V gene (reference sequence). The CDR3: CASSPGGPATNEKLFF. The CDR3 nucleotides read TGTGCCAGCAGCCCCGGCGGTCCCGCAACTAATGAAAAACTGTTTTTT.

As regards this clone: The same CDR3 also results from other DNA sequences found in this sample. The chain employs TRBV7-2 and TRBJ2-5; possibly TRBD2 for D (7 bases). The V end was cut by 5 bases, the J end by 5 bases, with 12 bases between. From germline, CDR1 is SGHTA and CDR2 FQGNSA. The CDR3 runs to 13 residues. CDR3 sequence: CASSPRGGETQYF. In nucleotides, the CDR3 is TGTGCCAGCAGCCCAAGGGGGGGGGAGACCCAGTACTTC.

The CDR3 DNA reads as TGCAGCGTTGGGTTTCACGATACGAATGAAAAACTGTTTTTT. Its protein product is CSVGFHDTNEKLFF. The chain couples TRBV29-1 to TRBJ1-4; D not certain. The germline V gene has CDR1 SQVTM and CDR2 ANQGSEA. V was shortened by 4 bases and J by 5 bases, with 14 bases between the two germline ends. The CDR3 has 14 residues.

In nucleotides, the CDR3 is TGTGCCAGCAGCGGCGACAGGGTGGGTCCACCCCTCCACTTT. This codes for CASSGDRVGPPLHF. The J gene is TRBJ1-6, the V gene TRBV5-4; 7 bases line up with TRBD1. Trimming cost V 4 bases and J 11 bases; bases outside gene matches: 9. CDR1 and CDR2 from the germline V gene are SGHNT and YYREEE (reference sequence). The CDR3 extends over 14 amino acids.

The chain links TRBV19 to TRBJ2-1; TRBD1 matches at 11 bases. The CDR3 runs 17 residues. Trimming at V came to 6 bases and at J to 0 bases, leaving 7 bases not matched to a gene. Germline V gene data show CDR1 as LNHDA and CDR2 as SQIVND (reference sequence). CDR3 amino acids: CASSIRDRGFSYNEQFF. The CDR3 DNA follows: TGTGCCAGTAGCATCCGGGACAGGGGGTTCTCCTACAATGAGCAGTTCTTC.

The chain couples TRBV12-3 or TRBV12-4 to TRBJ2-2, with 8 bases fitting TRBD2. With V trimmed by 3 bases and J by 6 bases, 0 bases remained unmatched. The CDR3 has 13 amino acids. CDR3 DNA: TGTGCCAGCAGTTTCGGGAGGGCCGGGGAGCTGTTTTTT. Its protein is CASSFGRAGELFF.

This sequence joins TRBV5-4 and TRBJ2-7; perhaps TRBD1 as D (6 bases). The CDR3 spans 15 residues. Germline values: CDR1 SGHNT, CDR2 YYREEE (reference sequence). Trimming removed 2 bases at V and 7 bases at J, with 19 bases between. The CDR3 nucleotides are TGTGCCAGCAGCTTACTTTCGGTGGGGGCAAGGGAGCAGTACTTC. This sequence encodes CASSLLSVGAREQYF.

V gene TRBV28 combines with J gene TRBJ2-7; the D is unclear. From germline, CDR1 is MDHEN and CDR2 SYDVKM. The CDR3 is made up of 12 amino acids. V was clipped by 7 bases and J by 2 bases, with 9 bases between them. CDR3 sequence: CASTQKAYEQYF. In DNA, the CDR3 is TGTGCCAGCACCCAGAAAGCCTACGAGCAGTACTTC. Full variable domain (outside the CDR3, taken from reference TRBV28 and TRBJ2-7): DVKVTQSSRYLVKRTGEKVFLECVQDMDHENMFWYRQDPGLGLRLIYFSYDVKMKEKGDIPEGYSVSREKKERFSLILESASTNQTSMYLCASTQKAYEQYFGPGTRLTVT.

This chain links TRBV5-1 with TRBJ1-4; the D gene is possibly TRBD1 (5 bases). The V end lost 4 bases, the J end lost 1 base, and 14 bases lay between the germline ends. CDR1 is SGHRS, CDR2 YFSETQ, per germline. The CDR3 length is 16 residues. The CDR3 DNA reads TGCGCCAGCAGCCAGGGACCTTTGGGAACTAATGAAAAACTGTTTTTT. This sequence encodes CASSQGPLGTNEKLFF.

This clone was detected only a few times. V is TRBV6-5 and J is TRBJ2-2, with a tentative D call TRBD1 (5 bases). CDR3 size: 15 residues. Germline V gene sequence: CDR1 MNHEY, CDR2 SVGAGI. V lost 0 bases to trimming and J lost 4 bases, with 9 bases between them. The CDR3 DNA reads as TGTGCCAGCAGTTACTCGTACAGGACCACCGGGGAGCTGTTTTTT. Translating it yields CASSYSYRTTGELFF.

The genes are TRBV13 and TRBJ1-1; unclear D gene. V lost 5 bases and J lost 0, with 16 bases in between. The CDR3 totals 16 residues. The germline CDR1 and CDR2 sequences are PRHDT and FYEKMQ (reference sequence). The CDR3 protein is CASSPSWSRMNTEAFF. CDR3 coding DNA: TGTGCCAGCAGCCCGTCTTGGTCGCGCATGAACACTGAAGCTTTCTTT.

This clone occurred once. The chain employs TRBV4-2 and TRBJ2-1; tentative D call: TRBD2 (5 bases). Germline V gives CDR1 LGHNA, CDR2 YNFKEQ. The CDR3 consists of 15 residues. V lost 5 bases and J lost 0, with 11 bases in between. This CDR3 reads CASSKDFSSYNEQFF. The CDR3 nucleotides read TGTGCCAGCAGCAAGGACTTTAGCTCCTACAATGAGCAGTTCTTC.

This chain joins TRBV5-1 and TRBJ2-3, with 7 bases identical to TRBD2. This CDR3 is 16 amino acids long. In germline, CDR1 is SGHRS, CDR2 YFSETQ. V shed 6 bases and J 0 bases; nucleotides not matched to a gene: 10. CDR3 in amino acids: CASKWGERGSTDTQYF. The CDR3 region has the DNA TGCGCCAGCAAATGGGGGGAGCGGGGCAGCACAGATACGCAGTATTTT.

This chain connects TRBV30 to TRBJ2-7; 12 positions match TRBD1. CDR1 is GTSNPN and CDR2 is SVGIG in the germline V gene (reference sequence). V was pared by 3 bases and J by 8 bases, with 14 bases of the junction left unmatched. CDR3 length equals 16 residues. DNA for the CDR3: TGTGCCTGGAGCTATTATCCCGGGACAGGGGGCGAAAAGCAGTACTTC. Translation gives CAWSYYPGTGGEKQYF.

This sequence joins TRBV3-1 (or the pseudogene TRBV3-2) and TRBJ1-5, with TRBD1 as a possible D gene (5 bases). CDR1 and CDR2 from the germline V gene are LGHDT and YNNKEL (reference sequence). This CDR3 has 14 residues. Trimming stripped 1 base from V and 2 bases from J, with 6 bases between. The CDR3 reads CASSQAQGNQPQHF. Here the CDR3 DNA reads TGTGCCAGCAGCCAAGCACAGGGCAATCAGCCCCAGCATTTT.

The chain combines TRBV28 with TRBJ2-1; D is perhaps TRBD2 (6 bases). The CDR3 is 15 amino acids. Germline V gene data show CDR1 as MDHEN and CDR2 as SYDVKM. Trimming stripped 7 bases from V and 0 bases from J, with 13 bases between. The CDR3 here is CASKPGSSSYNEQFF. In DNA form, the CDR3 reads TGTGCCAGCAAACCCGGGAGCAGCTCCTACAATGAGCAGTTCTTC.

CDR3 in amino acids: CASSSRDRDNEKLFF. CDR3 coding DNA: TGCGCCAGCAGCTCCCGGGACAGGGATAATGAAAAACTGTTTTTT. The rearrangement links TRBV5-1 to TRBJ1-4; 9 nucleotides line up with TRBD1. This CDR3 contains 15 residues. Germline CDR1 and CDR2: SGHRS and YFSETQ. The V segment lost 3 bases and the J segment 4 bases; nucleotides outside the gene matches: 4.

The chain has TRBV18 and TRBJ2-7; unclear D gene. The germline V gene has CDR1 KGHSH and CDR2 LQKENI. V lost 2 bases and J lost 7, with 12 bases in between. This CDR3 comprises 13 residues. The CDR3 reads CASSPGGSMEQYF. The DNA for the CDR3 is TGTGCCAGCTCACCAGGTGGTTCAATGGAGCAGTACTTC.

The chain has TRBV6-5 and TRBJ2-5, with a tentative D call TRBD2 (5 bases). This CDR3 has 15 residues. Deletions cut 2 bases from V and 4 bases from J, with 14 bases between. Germline lookup yields CDR1 MNHEY and CDR2 SVGAGI. The CDR3 nucleotides read TGTGCCAGCAGTTACCTAGCAGTGGCGGGAGAGACCCAGTACTTC. Its translation: CASSYLAVAGETQYF.

The chain links TRBV7-4 to TRBJ2-7; TRBD1 matches 7 bases. The CDR3 runs 15 residues. With 4 bases clipped from V and 4 bases from J, the junction kept 10 bases outside the gene matches. CDR1 is SGHVT, CDR2 SQSDAQ, per germline. CDR3 loop: CASSSKGQTEYEQYF. In nucleotides, the CDR3 is TGTGCCAGCAGCTCGAAGGGACAGACAGAATACGAGCAGTACTTC.

The chain joins TRBV9 to TRBJ2-3; TRBD1 agrees at 8 bases. V shed 3 bases and J 0 bases; nucleotides not matched to a gene: 3. Germline V lookup: CDR1 SGDLS, CDR2 YYNGEE. This CDR3 is 15 amino acids long. In DNA form, the CDR3 reads TGTGCCAGCAGCGGGCGGACAGGGAGCACAGATACGCAGTATTTT. Amino acids: CASSGRTGSTDTQYF.